This T cell receptor beta chain derives from a study of vaccination and CD4 T cells after COVID-19. Study in general: The control cultures got either a CEFX pool, an HIV-1 Nef pool, or no peptide at all. Study-level points and caveats: SARS-CoV-2-reactive clonotype medians increased from roughly 21 to 40, not significantly.

In the case of this clonotype: The antigen is unknown.

This CDR3 comprises 13 residues. The V end was cut by 6 bases, the J end by 6 bases, with 12 bases between. In germline, CDR1 is MNHEY, CDR2 SMNVEV (reference sequence). Treatment of the sample: approximately nine-day PBMC culture with coronavirus spike peptide pools or control peptides (ViraFEST assay). Once peptide pools had expanded antigen-specific T cells, ViraFEST sequenced TCRs. With the Oncomine TCR Beta short-read assay, DNA from cultured CD4+ T cells was sequenced. One entry per CDR3 protein, called by TCRdb with MiXCR from the PCR reads. The sample shows some 20,000 distinct CDR3 sequences, less than 55% of them seen only once.

Source material: CD4+ T cells from blood, cultured in vitro. The sequence came from a human donor who had recovered from COVID-19. The chain has TRBV27 and TRBJ2-4; TRBD1 might be the D (7 bases). CDR3 nucleotide sequence: TGTGCCAGCAGGCGACAGGGAGGAAACATTCAGTACTTC. Its translation is CASRRQGGNIQYF.